This T cell receptor beta chain was sequenced during a study of blood T cell repertoires in COVID-19. Across the whole study: From the United States, Italy and Spain came samples of acute and convalescent COVID-19.

TCRdb's copy holds only in-frame clones and misses some; the assay was immunoSEQ multiplex PCR. The sample contains 85,000 to 130,000 clones, roughly nine tenths of which appear only once. V trimming: 3 bases; J trimming: 2 bases; junction bases outside the gene matches: 9. The CDR3 loop spans 17 amino acids. CDR1 and CDR2 from the germline V gene are KGHDR and SFDVKD. The chain recombines TRBV24-1 with TRBJ2-1; 7 nucleotides line up with TRBD2. This receptor was obtained from a man aged 55 to 70 with acute or convalescent COVID-19. Material: peripheral blood. The CDR3 here is CATSDPSSGGTYNEQFF. CDR3 nucleotides: TGTGCCACCAGTGATCCCTCGTCGGGAGGTACCTACAATGAGCAGTTCTTC.